The text below deals with one T cell receptor beta chain. Time point described: blood 4 weeks post-SBRT, at nephrectomy. Treatment described: 15 Gy SBRT to primary tumor, nephrectomy 4 weeks later. This entry is derived from a study of radiation and T cells in renal cell carcinoma. V was trimmed by 6 bases and J by 6 bases, leaving 12 bases between them. The V gene's germline CDR1 is MNHEY and CDR2 SVGAGI. The CDR3 is 12 residues long. Profiling relied on immunoSEQ multiplex PCR, and the TCRdb table lists in-frame clones only, not all of them. In the table there are over 60,000 clones, less than 90% of which are singletons.

Source: blood, taken from a patient whose treatment included radiotherapy and nephrectomy. The chain recombines TRBV6-5 with TRBJ2-7; D is unclear. This TCR was sampled from an older woman with renal cell carcinoma. CDR3 amino acids: CASSRPPGEQYF. The CDR3 nucleotides are TGTGCCAGCAGCCGACCCCCTGGCGAGCAGTACTTC.